This T cell receptor beta chain came from a study of T cells after yellow fever vaccination. A word on this clonotype: What it recognizes is unknown. At one end, the junction sequence differs from germline, possibly due to a read error.

5'RACE template switching produced TCR cDNA carrying a universal primer site and UMIs. TCRdb itself ran the 5' RACE reads through MiXCR, one entry per CDR3 protein. The data hold about 500,000 distinct CDR3 sequences, with roughly 17% observed a single time. Points from the study as a whole: The secondary response peaked faster, at day 5 versus 15, but was weaker.

The CDR3 runs to 10 residues. Germline CDR1 reads SGHAT; CDR2 reads FQNNGV. Specimen: PBMCs, collected 5 days after the first yellow fever vaccination. The genes are TRBV11-2 and TRBJ1-1, with D possibly being TRBD1 (5 bases). This sequence was found in a man younger than 35 who received the YFV17D yellow fever vaccine. CDR3 sequence reads: CASSPGSGGF. CDR3 coding DNA: TGTGCCAGCAGCCCGGGATCGGGGGGGTTT.